The T cell receptor (beta chain) described here comes from a study of T-cell reconstitution after alpha-beta-depleted transplantation in children. Molecular barcoding with unique molecular identifiers was used for the TCRbeta library. Each CDR3 protein gets one entry after TCRdb re-called the PCR reads with MiXCR. The data contain about 360,000 distinct CDR3 sequences, 13% of them singletons. This clonotype turned up a few times. The sequences come from PBMCs, collected from the stem cell graft. The TCR was taken from a human donor who donated a stem cell graft to a child with Fanconi anemia.

The CDR3 spells CASGSRIPSTDTQYF. CDR3 DNA: TGTGCTAGTGGTTCTAGAATACCCTCCACAGATACGCAGTATTTT. The V and J genes are TRBV12-5 and TRBJ2-3; D unclear. V lost 4 bases and J 2 bases, leaving 13 bases between the germline ends. From germline, CDR1 is LGHNT and CDR2 FRNRAP. The CDR3 has 15 residues.